The 15 T cell receptor beta chains reported below all come from one sample, sequenced in a study of blood T cell repertoires in COVID-19. The repertoire was sequenced with immunoSEQ multiplex PCR; TCRdb's copy has only in-frame clones and lacks some. The sample includes about 170,000 clones, approximately 84% seen only once; the top ten take approximately 12%. The source material was PBMCs or T cells enriched from blood (not recorded which). The receptors come from a man aged 50-59 years who had recovered from COVID-19.

The V and J genes are TRBV5-1 and TRBJ1-4; 7 nucleotides agree with TRBD1. Trimming took 4 bases from V and 4 from J; bases not matched to a gene: 10. The germline CDR1 and CDR2 sequences are SGHRS and YFSETQ. CDR3 length: 16 residues. The CDR3 DNA is TGCGCCAGCAGCCCTTCGGCGACAGGGAGTAATGAAAAACTGTTTTTT. Protein sequence: CASSPSATGSNEKLFF.

The chain employs TRBV7-2 and TRBJ1-1; TRBD1 is a possible D gene (5 bases). Germline CDR1 SGHTA, CDR2 FQGNSA. V gave up 11 bases and J gave up 0 bases, with 13 bases separating them. The CDR3 sequence is 13 residues long. The chain's CDR3 is CASSTGLNTEAFF. For the CDR3, the DNA is TGTGCCTCGTCTACAGGATTGAACACTGAAGCTTTCTTT.

The count of this clone is one. The rearrangement uses TRBV6-5 and TRBJ2-7; 7 positions agree with TRBD1. The CDR3 contains 15 residues. V lost 6 bases to trimming and J lost 3 bases; unmatched junction nucleotides: 11. Germline V gene data show CDR1 as MNHEY and CDR2 as SVGAGI. The CDR3 spells CASRTYKAGGYEQYF. CDR3 nucleotides: TGTGCCAGCAGGACTTACAAAGCAGGGGGCTACGAGCAGTACTTC.

The chain uses TRBV9 and TRBJ1-2; 8 nucleotides agree with TRBD1. V lost 4 bases to trimming and J lost 2 bases; unmatched junction nucleotides: 10. Germline CDR1 reads SGDLS; CDR2 reads YYNGEE. The CDR3 contains 16 residues. CDR3 coding DNA: TGTGCCAGCAGCAAAGCTGGACAGGGAGGGAACTATGGCTACACCTTC. As protein: CASSKAGQGGNYGYTF.

CDR3: CASSDSGAANYGYTF. CDR3 bases: TGTGCCAGCAGTGACTCGGGGGCAGCTAACTATGGCTACACCTTC. The chain recombines TRBV6-4 with TRBJ1-2; weak D call: TRBD1 (6 bases). The ends were cut back, 0 bases at V and 0 bases at J, with 8 bases in the middle. The CDR3 spans 15 residues. CDR1 MRHNA and CDR2 SNTAGT come from the germline V gene.

This rearrangement joins TRBV27 to TRBJ1-1; D gene unclear. Trimming stripped 2 bases from V and 1 base from J, with 5 bases between. The CDR3 totals 13 residues. CDR1 MNHEY and CDR2 SMNVEV come from the germline V gene (reference sequence). The CDR3 sequence is CASSLTRNTEAFF. CDR3 nucleotide sequence: TGTGCCAGCAGTTTAACGAGGAACACTGAAGCTTTCTTT.

The chain couples TRBV20-1 to TRBJ1-1; the D is unclear. CDR3 size: 10 residues. V shed 3 bases and J shed 7 bases, with 6 bases lying between them. Germline V gene lookup returns CDR1 DFQATT and CDR2 SNEGSKA (reference sequence). The CDR3 DNA reads as TGCAGTGCTAGGCAGGTTGAAGCTTTCTTT. Translating it yields CSARQVEAFF.

The chain's CDR3 is CASSSRGAHTEAFF. CDR3 nucleotide sequence: TGTGCCAGCAGCTCCAGGGGGGCCCACACTGAAGCTTTCTTT. The chain employs TRBV7-9 and TRBJ1-1; 7 nucleotides agree with TRBD1. The length of the CDR3 is 14 residues. The V and J ends lost 4 bases and 3 bases, in that order; junction bases with no gene match: 5. Looked up from germline, CDR1 is SEHNR and CDR2 is FQNEAQ (reference sequence).

To note about this clone: One base away lies a much larger clone, so this may be a sequencing read error. V is TRBV12-3 or TRBV12-4 and J is TRBJ1-1, with 7 bases aligning to TRBD1. The junction had 2 bases not matched to a gene; V was cut back by 6 bases and J by 1 base. There are 13 residues in the CDR3. CDR3 nucleotides: TGTGCCAGCAGCGGGACAGCGAACACTGAAGCTTTCTTT. Translation gives CASSGTANTEAFF.

This sequence joins TRBV4-2 and TRBJ2-4; 7 bases agree with TRBD2. The junction had 2 bases not matched to a gene; V was cut back by 0 bases and J by 9 bases. Looked up from germline, CDR1 is LGHNA and CDR2 is YNFKEQ. The CDR3 is 13 residues long. The CDR3 DNA reads TGTGCCAGCAGCCAAGATGGGGGGGGCATTCAGTACTTC. Encoded protein: CASSQDGGGIQYF.

The chain couples TRBV7-9 to TRBJ2-5, with 8 bases identical to TRBD2. The CDR3 loop spans 15 amino acids. Germline V lookup: CDR1 SEHNR, CDR2 FQNEAQ (reference sequence). The junction had 16 bases not matched to a gene; V was cut back by 6 bases and J by 10 bases. The CDR3 bases are TGTGCCAGCAGTCAGGGTAGCGGGACCTGGGGGGGCCAGTACTTC. This sequence encodes CASSQGSGTWGGQYF. Looking up the rest from reference TRBV7-9 and TRBJ2-5 gives the full variable domain: DTGVSQNPRHKITKRGQNVTFRCDPISEHNRLYWYRQTLGQGPEFLTYFQNEAQLEKSRLLSDRFSAERPKGSFSTLEIQRTEQGDSAMYLCASSQGSGTWGGQYFGPGTRLLVL.

This rearrangement joins TRBV4-2 to TRBJ2-1; TRBD2 aligns across 11 bases. The CDR3 totals 17 residues. Germline CDR1 and CDR2: LGHNA and YNFKEQ. V dropped 0 bases and J dropped 2; count of bases not matched to a gene: 3. The CDR3 region is CASSQELAGAAYNEQFF. The DNA for the CDR3 is TGTGCCAGCAGCCAAGAACTAGCGGGGGCCGCCTACAATGAGCAGTTCTTC.

This clone was recorded only once. The CDR3: CASSSGGDRVLYEQYF. The CDR3 DNA is TGTGCCAGCAGCTCCGGGGGGGACAGGGTTCTCTACGAGCAGTACTTC. The V call is TRBV11-2, the J call TRBJ2-7; D is possibly TRBD1 (9 bases). V lost 4 bases to trimming and J lost 3 bases, with 19 bases between them. The germline gives CDR1 SGHAT, CDR2 FQNNGV. CDR3 length equals 16 residues.

This rearrangement joins TRBV2 to TRBJ2-4; unclear D gene. CDR3 size: 13 residues. From germline, CDR1 is SNHLY and CDR2 FYNNEI. V was pared by 6 bases and J by 2 bases, with 8 bases between. The CDR3 sequence is CASSPSTKNIQYF. The CDR3 bases are TGTGCCAGCAGCCCGTCTACCAAAAACATTCAGTACTTC.

V is TRBV18 and J is TRBJ1-1; TRBD1 aligns across 8 bases. CDR1 is KGHSH, CDR2 LQKENI, per germline. This CDR3 region has 15 residues. The V and J ends lost 3 bases and 3 bases, in that order; junction bases with no gene match: 6. CDR3 DNA sequence: TGTGCCAGCTCACCCCAAGGACAGGGACACACTGAAGCTTTCTTT. Protein product: CASSPQGQGHTEAFF.